This T cell receptor beta chain emerged from a study of T-cell memory formation after mild COVID-19. Regarding the study as a whole: Clones contracting across day 15 to 85 had a balanced CD4/CD8 profile; later expanding clones leaned CD4+. Largely, contracting CD4+ clones fell within CM and EM, and contracting CD8+ clones within EMRA.

The CDR3 totals 15 residues. Germline lookup yields CDR1 GTSNPN and CDR2 SVGIG (reference sequence). The germline V and J ends were trimmed by 0 bases and 1 base, with 10 bases remaining between them. This clonotype was detected a few times. Its antigen is currently unknown. TCRdb re-derived calls from the 5' RACE reads in MiXCR, one entry per CDR3 protein. In the table there are about half a million distinct CDR3 sequences, over 15% of which are singletons. This receptor was identified in an adult woman who had mild COVID-19 (a few samples of this study predate the infection). Cell type and time point are not known. Specimen: PBMCs or a T cell subset sorted from them (not recorded which). V and J are TRBV30 and TRBJ1-5; no definite D call. Here the CDR3 reads CAWSVGSLSNQPQHF. The CDR3 DNA reads as TGTGCCTGGAGTGTAGGCTCCTTGAGCAATCAGCCCCAGCATTTT.